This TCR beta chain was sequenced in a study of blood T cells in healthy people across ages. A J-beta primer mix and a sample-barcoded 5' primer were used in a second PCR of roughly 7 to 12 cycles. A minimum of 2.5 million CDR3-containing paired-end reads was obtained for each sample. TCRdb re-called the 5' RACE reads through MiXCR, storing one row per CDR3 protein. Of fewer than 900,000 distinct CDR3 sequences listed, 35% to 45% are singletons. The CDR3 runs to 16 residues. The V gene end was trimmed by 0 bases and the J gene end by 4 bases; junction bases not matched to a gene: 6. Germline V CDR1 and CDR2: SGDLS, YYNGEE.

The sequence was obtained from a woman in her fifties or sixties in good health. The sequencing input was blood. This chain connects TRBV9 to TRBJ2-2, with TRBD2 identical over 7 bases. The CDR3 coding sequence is TGTGCCAGCAGCGTAGCCGCGGGAGAGCCCACCGGGGAGCTGTTTTTT. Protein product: CASSVAAGEPTGELFF.